Listed below are T cell receptor beta chains from one sample, sequenced in a study of cytomegalovirus exposure and HLA in healthy donors. Generated by immunoSEQ multiplex PCR, the TCRdb table keeps only in-frame clones and is missing some. The data show 130,000 to 150,000 clones, 75% to 80% seen once. The specimen sequenced was PBMCs. The receptors originated from a woman aged 25 to 39 in good health and CMV-seronegative. CDR3s leave out the opening cysteine and the closing phenylalanine or tryptophan.

TRBJ2-7 TRBV6-1 ASSDLYEQY
TRBJ1-2 TRBV7-6 ASSLGGDYGYT
TRBJ2-5 TRBV27 ASSSLGTAKETQY
TRBJ2-3 TRBV27 ASSPGTDTQY
TRBJ1-2 TRBV14 ASSPQGARYGYT
TRBJ2-2 TRBV6-5 ASSYSGTTNTGELF
TRBJ2-5 TRBV21-1 ASSKRGRQETQY
TRBJ1-6 TRBV4-2 ASSQERISPLH
TRBJ2-2 TRBV7-3 ASSLLSGELF
TRBJ2-7 TRBV5-4 ASSRGQGPYEQY
TRBJ1-1 TRBV27 ASRQVPLNTEAF
TRBJ2-5 TRBV14 ASSHLVQETQY
TRBJ1-2 TRBV7-2 ASSFETVNYGYT
TRBJ1-2 TRBV7-2 ASSSSPGTGGGGYT
TRBJ2-1 TRBV5-1 ASSLGTSGGSYNEQF
TRBJ2-1 TRBV6-6 ASSYGSGGRFNEQF
TRBJ2-7 TRBV27 ASSFGDRVAYEQY
TRBJ1-2 TRBV5-1 ASSFRDTYGYT
TRBJ1-1 TRBV11-1 ASSRDRSNTEAF
TRBJ2-1 TRBV9 ASSVGGGGEQF
TRBJ2-7 TRBV5-4 ASSLAQGYEQY
TRBJ1-2 TRBV30 AWVGQGVGHGYT
TRBJ2-3 TRBV7-9 ASSPRTLDRGYTDTQY
TRBJ2-1 TRBV27 ASSLAPREFRNEQF
TRBJ1-5 TRBV19 ASMGQGNQPQH
TRBJ1-4 TRBV6-6 ASRPNGGYEKLF
TRBJ2-1 TRBV7-9 ASSRLLAGWNNEQF
TRBJ2-7 TRBV5-1 ASSETGRYEQY
TRBJ1-1 TRBV5-1 ASSLGDSRTTEAF
TRBJ2-7 TRBV18 ASSPRESYEQY
TRBJ2-7 TRBV5-5 ASSREGLLTPHEQY
TRBJ1-1 TRBV29-1 STRFGTEAF
TRBJ1-4 TRBV6-1 ASSDRSGWEKLF
TRBJ1-4 TRBV28 ASSSGADEKLF
TRBJ1-5 TRBV14 ASSQDGRGPQH
TRBJ2-7 TRBV7-2 ASSLADIYEQY
TRBJ2-7 TRBV4-3 ASSQGTATYEQY
TRBJ2-1 TRBV9 ASSGTSGVVSYNEQF
TRBJ2-2 TRBV7-3 ASSGTGHGELF
TRBJ1-3 TRBV10-2 ASSEQGSGNTIY
TRBJ1-1 TRBV6-1 ASSLDLNTEAF
TRBJ2-1 TRBV6-5 ASSAPGLGYNEQF
TRBJ2-7 TRBV2 ASGAYEQY
TRBJ1-3 TRBV11-2 ASSPTWDTIY
TRBJ2-5 TRBV30 AWSYSGGAETQY
TRBJ1-1 TRBV9 ASSVGGLRTEAF
TRBJ1-1 TRBV19 ASRGRAGVMNTEAF
TRBJ1-1 TRBV9 ASSGTGRFEAF
TRBJ2-1 TRBV27 ASSPGLAGGNNEQF
TRBJ2-2 TRBV5-1 ASSSSPAAQLTGELF
TRBJ1-1 TRBV6-5 ASSKPGTEAF
TRBJ1-2 TRBV6-1 ASSEIPVYGYT
TRBJ2-7 TRBV7-9 ASSSGTYEQY